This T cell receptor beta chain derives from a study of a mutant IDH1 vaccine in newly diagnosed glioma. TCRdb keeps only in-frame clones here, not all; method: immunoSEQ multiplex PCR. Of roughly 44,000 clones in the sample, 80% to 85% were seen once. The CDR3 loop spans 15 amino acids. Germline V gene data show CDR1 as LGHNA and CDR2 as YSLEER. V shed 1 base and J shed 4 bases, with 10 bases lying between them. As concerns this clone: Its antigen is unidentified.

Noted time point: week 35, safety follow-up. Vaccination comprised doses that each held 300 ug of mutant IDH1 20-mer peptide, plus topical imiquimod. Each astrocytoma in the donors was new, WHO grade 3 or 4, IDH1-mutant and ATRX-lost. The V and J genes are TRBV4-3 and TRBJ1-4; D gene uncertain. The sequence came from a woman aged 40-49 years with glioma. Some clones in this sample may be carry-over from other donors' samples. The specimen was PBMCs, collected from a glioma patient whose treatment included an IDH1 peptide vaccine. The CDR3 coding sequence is TGCGCCAGCAGCCAAGGGGCGGGAAATAATGAAAAACTGTTTTTT. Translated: CASSQGAGNNEKLFF.